This T cell receptor beta chain derives from a study of blood T cell repertoires in COVID-19. Looking at the study overall: Sites in the United States, Italy and Spain provided acute and convalescent COVID-19 samples. The cDNA or gDNA used as material had been derived from T cells, B-cell-depleted T cells, or PBMCs.

The CDR3 spans 13 residues. Between the trimmed V and J ends, which lost 1 base and 2 bases, there was a span of 2 bases. Germline assignment: CDR1 LGHDT and CDR2 YNNKEL (reference sequence). How the authors handled the data: Using reference gene primer amplification, nucleated cell counts were estimated. This table comes from immunoSEQ multiplex PCR, and its TCRdb copy is limited to in-frame clones, with some not included. The DNA was the basis for D and trimming; V, J and clone size are from that table. The sample has roughly 90,000 clones, roughly 87% seen once; the top ten hold around 5.2%. V is TRBV3-1 (or the pseudogene TRBV3-2) and J is TRBJ2-2, with D unclear. Sequencing used peripheral blood. This TCR was sampled from a woman of 80 years or more with active COVID-19. The CDR3 coding sequence is TGTGCCAGCAGCCAAGTAAACACCGGGGAGCTGTTTTTT. Protein product: CASSQVNTGELFF.